A selection of T cell receptor beta chains follows, all from one sample in a study of blood T cell repertoires in COVID-19. Sequencing used immunoSEQ multiplex PCR; TCRdb keeps in-frame clones, though not all of them. There are about 58,000 clones in the sample; about 76% occur only once, and approximately 30% lies in the top ten. Sequenced: peripheral blood. These receptors were taken from a human donor in a cohort sampled during active COVID-19. Both conserved end residues are part of each CDR3. D genes are given only for firm matches. Clone size is given for some rows only: seen once, a few or many times, or a class if the clone is expanded.

CDR3aa: CASSLPGQGANEQFF; CDR3nt: TGTGCCAGCAGCTTACCTGGACAGGGGGCCAATGAGCAGTTCTTC; d_gene: TRBD1; v_gene: TRBV7-6; j_gene: TRBJ2-1; abundance: few
CDR3aa: CASSVEGTLGEKLFF; CDR3nt: TGTGCCAGCAGCGTAGAAGGGACTCTGGGTGAAAAACTGTTTTTT; d_gene: NA; v_gene: TRBV9; j_gene: TRBJ1-4; abundance: NA
CDR3aa: CASSQELRGLVKETQYF; CDR3nt: TGCGCCAGCAGCCAAGAATTGAGAGGACTAGTGAAAGAGACCCAGTACTTC; d_gene: TRBD2; v_gene: TRBV4-3; j_gene: TRBJ2-5; abundance: NA
CDR3aa: CASSPGLTYGYTF; CDR3nt: TGTGCCAGCAGCCCGGGTCTCACCTATGGCTACACCTTC; d_gene: NA; v_gene: TRBV14; j_gene: TRBJ1-2; abundance: once
CDR3aa: CSASGRLAGSTDTQYF; CDR3nt: TGCAGTGCTAGTGGGAGACTAGCGGGAAGCACAGATACGCAGTATTTT; d_gene: TRBD2; v_gene: TRBV20-1; j_gene: TRBJ2-3; abundance: NA
CDR3aa: CASSLFGGGDLYEQYF; CDR3nt: TGCGCCAGCAGCCTCTTCGGTGGGGGGGACCTCTACGAGCAGTACTTC; d_gene: TRBD2; v_gene: TRBV5-1; j_gene: TRBJ2-7; abundance: NA
CDR3aa: CASSSAGTGGAGANVLTF; CDR3nt: TGTGCCAGTAGTAGCGCCGGGACAGGGGGTGCCGGGGCCAACGTCCTGACTTTC; d_gene: TRBD1; v_gene: TRBV19; j_gene: TRBJ2-6; abundance: NA
CDR3aa: CASRPLAVGNNEQFF; CDR3nt: TGTGCCAGCAGACCACTAGCGGTCGGCAACAATGAGCAGTTCTTC; d_gene: TRBD2; v_gene: TRBV11-2; j_gene: TRBJ2-1; abundance: NA
CDR3aa: CASSPPEGRHGYTF; CDR3nt: TGTGCCAGCTCACCACCTGAGGGAAGACATGGCTACACCTTC; d_gene: NA; v_gene: TRBV18; j_gene: TRBJ1-2; abundance: NA
CDR3aa: CASSYSVTTPEQYF; CDR3nt: TGTGCCAGCAGTTACTCGGTTACAACCCCCGAGCAGTACTTC; d_gene: NA; v_gene: TRBV6-7; j_gene: TRBJ2-7; abundance: many
CDR3aa: CASSLGTRTGELFF; CDR3nt: TGTGCCAGCAGCCTGGGGACTCGCACCGGGGAGCTGTTTTTT; d_gene: NA; v_gene: TRBV5-8; j_gene: TRBJ2-2; abundance: NA
CDR3aa: CASSPTGNQPQHF; CDR3nt: TGTGCCAGCAGCCCGACAGGGAATCAGCCCCAGCATTTT; d_gene: TRBD1; v_gene: TRBV7-9; j_gene: TRBJ1-5; abundance: NA
CDR3aa: CASRPRQVSTYEQYF; CDR3nt: TGTGCCAGCAGGCCCCGACAGGTTTCCACCTACGAGCAGTACTTC; d_gene: NA; v_gene: TRBV6-5; j_gene: TRBJ2-7; abundance: NA
CDR3aa: CASSLGENTIYF; CDR3nt: TGTGCCAGCAGTTTAGGAGAAAACACCATATATTTT; d_gene: NA; v_gene: TRBV12-3/TRBV12-4; j_gene: TRBJ1-3; abundance: NA
CDR3aa: CASGLGSGSPSSSGNTIYF; CDR3nt: TGTGCTAGTGGTTTGGGTTCGGGGAGCCCCTCGAGCTCTGGAAACACCATATATTTT; d_gene: NA; v_gene: TRBV12-5; j_gene: TRBJ1-3; abundance: NA
CDR3aa: CASSIRAWRGLTNEKLFF; CDR3nt: TGTGCCAGTAGTATACGAGCCTGGAGGGGGCTAACTAATGAAAAACTGTTTTTT; d_gene: TRBD1; v_gene: TRBV19; j_gene: TRBJ1-4; abundance: NA
CDR3aa: CASSIEGGEAFF; CDR3nt: TGTGCCAGTAGTATAGAAGGGGGTGAAGCTTTCTTT; d_gene: NA; v_gene: TRBV19; j_gene: TRBJ1-1; abundance: NA
CDR3aa: CASTPGQANYGYTF; CDR3nt: TGTGCCAGCACCCCGGGACAGGCAAACTATGGCTACACCTTC; d_gene: TRBD1; v_gene: TRBV28; j_gene: TRBJ1-2; abundance: NA
CDR3aa: CASSIGSSSTYEQYF; CDR3nt: TGTGCCAGTAGTATTGGTAGTAGCAGCACCTACGAGCAGTACTTC; d_gene: NA; v_gene: TRBV19; j_gene: TRBJ2-7; abundance: once
CDR3aa: CASSQDPGGPFEQFF; CDR3nt: TGCGCCAGCAGCCAAGATCCGGGGGGGCCATTTGAGCAGTTCTTC; d_gene: TRBD2; v_gene: TRBV4-1; j_gene: TRBJ2-1; abundance: NA
CDR3aa: CASSLRAGGPVGELFF; CDR3nt: TGTGCCAGCAGTTTAAGGGCGGGAGGGCCGGTCGGGGAGCTGTTTTTT; d_gene: TRBD2; v_gene: TRBV28; j_gene: TRBJ2-2; abundance: NA
CDR3aa: CASSPGTGASYEQYF; CDR3nt: TGTGCCAGCAGCCCCGGGACAGGGGCTTCCTACGAGCAGTACTTC; d_gene: TRBD1; v_gene: TRBV7-3; j_gene: TRBJ2-7; abundance: NA
CDR3aa: CASRRDRVRGYTF; CDR3nt: TGTGCCAGCAGGCGGGATCGGGTCCGGGGCTACACCTTC; d_gene: NA; v_gene: TRBV6-5; j_gene: TRBJ1-2; abundance: NA
CDR3aa: CATSRSSGGDSPLHF; CDR3nt: TGTGCCACCAGCAGGTCCTCAGGGGGCGATTCACCCCTCCACTTT; d_gene: TRBD1; v_gene: TRBV15; j_gene: TRBJ1-6; abundance: many
CDR3aa: CASRSAYGYTF; CDR3nt: TGTGCCAGCAGATCAGCGTATGGCTACACCTTC; d_gene: NA; v_gene: TRBV2; j_gene: TRBJ1-2; abundance: NA
CDR3aa: CASSRGNTDTQYF; CDR3nt: TGCGCCAGCAGCCGGGGTAACACAGATACGCAGTATTTT; d_gene: NA; v_gene: TRBV5-1; j_gene: TRBJ2-3; abundance: NA
CDR3aa: CASSESGIVSEQYF; CDR3nt: TGTGCCAGCAGCGAAAGCGGGATAGTTAGCGAGCAGTACTTC; d_gene: TRBD2; v_gene: TRBV14; j_gene: TRBJ2-7; abundance: NA
CDR3aa: CASKGYRTPEAFF; CDR3nt: TGTGCCAGCAAAGGGTACAGGACACCCGAAGCTTTCTTT; d_gene: NA; v_gene: TRBV28; j_gene: TRBJ1-1; abundance: NA
CDR3aa: CASSSGTGGNQPQHF; CDR3nt: TGTGCCAGCTCATCCGGGACAGGGGGCAATCAGCCCCAGCATTTT; d_gene: TRBD1; v_gene: TRBV18; j_gene: TRBJ1-5; abundance: once
CDR3aa: CAWSGQGGNNSPLHF; CDR3nt: TGTGCCTGGAGTGGACAGGGGGGGAATAATTCACCCCTCCACTTT; d_gene: TRBD1; v_gene: TRBV30; j_gene: TRBJ1-6; abundance: NA
CDR3aa: CASSHSDRGNSPLHF; CDR3nt: TGCGCCAGCAGCCACTCGGACAGGGGAAATTCACCCCTCCACTTT; d_gene: TRBD1; v_gene: TRBV4-3; j_gene: TRBJ1-6; abundance: few
CDR3aa: CASSPTSLTSGNEQFF; CDR3nt: TGTGCCAGTAGTCCCACTAGCCTTACCTCCGGCAATGAGCAGTTCTTC; d_gene: NA; v_gene: TRBV19; j_gene: TRBJ2-1; abundance: NA
CDR3aa: CASSQHGYGYTF; CDR3nt: TGTGCCAGCAGCCAACACGGCTATGGCTACACCTTC; d_gene: NA; v_gene: TRBV3-1/TRBV3-2; j_gene: TRBJ1-2; abundance: NA